This T cell receptor beta chain was sequenced in a study of CD8 T cells in Susac syndrome. General observations from the study: In its TCR sequencing and HLA analysis, the study acknowledged that the number of individuals was relatively small.

Random-hexamer reverse transcription was applied to roughly 0.5 to 1 ug RNA. Amplification of TCR beta CDR3 used immunoSEQ multiplex PCR across 54 Vbeta and 13 Jbeta. TCRdb called the immunoSEQ multiplex PCR reads again in MiXCR, with one record for every CDR3 protein. This sample has a few hundred thousand distinct CDR3 sequences, with more than 80% found just once. Control patients had untreated stable or active relapsing-remitting multiple sclerosis by revised McDonald criteria. The length of the CDR3 is 16 residues. Trimming took 0 bases from V and 3 from J; bases not matched to a gene: 8. In germline, CDR1 is SGHRS, CDR2 YFSETQ. About this clonotype: The antigen remains undetermined.

The chain employs TRBV5-1 and TRBJ2-7; 8 bases align to TRBD2. The receptor's source is a human donor with multiple sclerosis. Sequencing input: CD8+ T cells from PBMCs. CDR3 amino acids: CASSLGTGTRGYEQYF. CDR3 DNA: TGCGCCAGCAGCTTGGGGACCGGGACTAGGGGCTACGAGCAGTACTTC.